Given below is one T cell receptor beta chain in context. Antigen unknown. The sample comes from a study of neurological immune-mediated disorders. The CDR3 covers 12 residues. V lost 4 bases to trimming and J lost 7 bases, with 8 bases between them. Germline CDR1 is MNHEY and CDR2 is SVGAGI. TCRdb re-called the 5' RACE reads through MiXCR, storing one row per CDR3 protein. The repertoire holds about 48,000 distinct CDR3 sequences, with about a quarter as singletons. Whole-study results and caveats: The most TCR clonal expansion was seen in HTLV-1-associated myelopathy, whereas the least was seen in multiple sclerosis, below the level in healthy controls.

This clonotype originated in a woman aged 70-85 years in good health. This chain uses TRBV6-5 with TRBJ1-5, with no clear D. The sequenced material came from PBMCs. The DNA of the CDR3 is TGTGCCAGCAGTTCGTCGGGGCAGCCCCAGCATTTT. Translated: CASSSSGQPQHF.